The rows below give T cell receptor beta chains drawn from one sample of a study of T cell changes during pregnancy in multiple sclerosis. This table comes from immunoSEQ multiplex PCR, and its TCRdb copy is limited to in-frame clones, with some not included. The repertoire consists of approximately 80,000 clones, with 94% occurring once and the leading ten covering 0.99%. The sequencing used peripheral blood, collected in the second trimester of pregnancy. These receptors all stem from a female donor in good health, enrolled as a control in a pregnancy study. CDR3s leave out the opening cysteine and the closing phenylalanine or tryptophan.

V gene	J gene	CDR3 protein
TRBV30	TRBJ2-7	AWSVVAGPYEQY
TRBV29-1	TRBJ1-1	SVETGKGAEAF
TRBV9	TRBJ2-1	ASSVSTGGDEQF
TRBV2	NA	ASSLSGKGSYEQY
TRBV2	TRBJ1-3	ASSAYSGNTIY
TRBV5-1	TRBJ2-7	ASSIEDSRSEQY
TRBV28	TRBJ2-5	ASSPRAPGSQETQY
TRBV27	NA	ASRIKRGTSYEQY
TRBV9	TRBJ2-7	ASSVGWGQGRDEQY
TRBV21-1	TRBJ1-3	ASTLSSGNTIY
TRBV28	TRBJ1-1	ASSLSPRGNTEAF
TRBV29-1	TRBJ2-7	SVEAPTGTTYEQY
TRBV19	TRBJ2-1	ASSSTSGSYNEQF
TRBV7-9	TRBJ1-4	ASSSRGGQGTKLF
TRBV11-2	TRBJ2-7	ASSFGTQAYEQY
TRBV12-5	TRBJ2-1	ASGLTSGNSYNEQF